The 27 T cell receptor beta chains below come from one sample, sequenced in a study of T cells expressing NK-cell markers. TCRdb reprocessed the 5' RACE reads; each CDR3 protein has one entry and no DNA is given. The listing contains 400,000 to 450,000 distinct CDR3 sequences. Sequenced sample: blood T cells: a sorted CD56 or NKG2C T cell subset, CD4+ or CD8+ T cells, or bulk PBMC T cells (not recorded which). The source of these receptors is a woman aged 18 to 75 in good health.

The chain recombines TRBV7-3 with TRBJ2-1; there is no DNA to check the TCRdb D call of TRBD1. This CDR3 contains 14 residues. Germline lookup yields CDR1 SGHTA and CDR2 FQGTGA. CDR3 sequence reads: CASSLNAKTGEQFF.

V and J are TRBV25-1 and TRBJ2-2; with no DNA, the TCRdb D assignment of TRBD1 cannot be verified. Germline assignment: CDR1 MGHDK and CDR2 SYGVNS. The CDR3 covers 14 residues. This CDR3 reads CASRRDSNTGELFF.

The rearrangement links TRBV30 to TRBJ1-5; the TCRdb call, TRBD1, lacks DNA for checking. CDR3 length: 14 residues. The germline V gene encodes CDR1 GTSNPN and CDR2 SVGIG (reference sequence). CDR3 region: CAWRDRNPYQPQHF. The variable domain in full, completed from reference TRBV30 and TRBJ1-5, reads SQTIHQWPATLVQPVGSPLSLECTVEGTSNPNLYWYRQAAGRGLQLLFYSVGIGQISSEVPQNLSASRPQDRQFILSSKKLLLSDSGFYLCAWRDRNPYQPQHFGDGTRLSIL.

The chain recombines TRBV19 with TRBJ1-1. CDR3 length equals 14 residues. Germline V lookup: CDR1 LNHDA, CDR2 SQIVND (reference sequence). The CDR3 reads CASSILPVNTEAFF.

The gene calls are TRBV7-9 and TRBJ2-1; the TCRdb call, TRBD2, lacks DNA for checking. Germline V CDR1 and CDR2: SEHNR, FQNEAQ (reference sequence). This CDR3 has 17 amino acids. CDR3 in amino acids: CASSLREGLAGVNEQFF.

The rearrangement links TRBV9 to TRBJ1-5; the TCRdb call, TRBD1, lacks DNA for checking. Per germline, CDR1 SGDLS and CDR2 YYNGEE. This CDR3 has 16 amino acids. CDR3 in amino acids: CASSEGAWDSNQPQHF.

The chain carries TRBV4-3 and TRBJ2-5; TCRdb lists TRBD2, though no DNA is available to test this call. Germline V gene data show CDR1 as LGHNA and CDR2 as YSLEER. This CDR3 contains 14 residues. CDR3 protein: CASSQGPGPETQYF.

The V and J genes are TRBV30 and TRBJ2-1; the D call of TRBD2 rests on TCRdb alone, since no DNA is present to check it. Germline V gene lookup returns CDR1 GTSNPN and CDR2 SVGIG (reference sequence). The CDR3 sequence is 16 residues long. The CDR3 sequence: CAWREGLQDFDNEQFF.

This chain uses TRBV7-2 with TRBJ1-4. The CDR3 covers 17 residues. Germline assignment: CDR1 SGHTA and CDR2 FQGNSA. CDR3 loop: CASSQAPSAATNEKLFF.

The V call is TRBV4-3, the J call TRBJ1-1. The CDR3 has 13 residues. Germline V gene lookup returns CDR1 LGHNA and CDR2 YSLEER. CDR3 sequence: CASSRRGYTEAFF.

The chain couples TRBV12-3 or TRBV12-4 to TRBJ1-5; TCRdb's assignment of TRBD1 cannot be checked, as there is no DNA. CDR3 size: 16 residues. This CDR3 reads CASSLALLGGQQPQHF.

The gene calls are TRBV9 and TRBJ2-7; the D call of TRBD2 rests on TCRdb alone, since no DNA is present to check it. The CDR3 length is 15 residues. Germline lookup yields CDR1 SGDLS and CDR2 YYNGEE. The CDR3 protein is CASSVGALGSYEQYF.

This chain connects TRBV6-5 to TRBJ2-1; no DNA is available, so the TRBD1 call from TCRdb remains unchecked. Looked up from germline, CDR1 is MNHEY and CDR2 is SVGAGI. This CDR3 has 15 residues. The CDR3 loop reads CASSSTARGKNEQFF.

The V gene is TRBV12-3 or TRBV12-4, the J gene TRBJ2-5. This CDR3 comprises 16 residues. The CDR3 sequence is CASSFGLGSRQETQYF.

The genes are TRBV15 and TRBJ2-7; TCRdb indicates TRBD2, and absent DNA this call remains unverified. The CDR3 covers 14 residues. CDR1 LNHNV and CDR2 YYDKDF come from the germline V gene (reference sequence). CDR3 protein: CATTQSGSSNEQYF.

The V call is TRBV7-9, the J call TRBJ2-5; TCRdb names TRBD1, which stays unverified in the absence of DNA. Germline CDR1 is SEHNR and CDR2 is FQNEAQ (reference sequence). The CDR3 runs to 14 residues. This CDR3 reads CASSFVGGQETQYF.

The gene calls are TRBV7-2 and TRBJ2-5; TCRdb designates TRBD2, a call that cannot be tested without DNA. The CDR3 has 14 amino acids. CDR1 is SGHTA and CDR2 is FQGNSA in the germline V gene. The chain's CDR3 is CASSRQRAQETQYF.

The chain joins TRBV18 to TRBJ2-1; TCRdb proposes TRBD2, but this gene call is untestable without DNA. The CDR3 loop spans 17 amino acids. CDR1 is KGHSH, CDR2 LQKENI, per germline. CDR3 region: CASSRLEEGWAYNEQFF.

This chain's CDR3 is CASSRVSGGATGELFF. The chain joins TRBV7-2 to TRBJ2-2; TCRdb's D call of TRBD2 is untestable without DNA. CDR3 length equals 16 residues. From germline, CDR1 is SGHTA and CDR2 FQGNSA.

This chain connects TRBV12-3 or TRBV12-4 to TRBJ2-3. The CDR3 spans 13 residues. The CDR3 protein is CASSFTESDTQYF.

Here the CDR3 reads CASSLGTVLYTDTQYF. This chain links TRBV6-2 or TRBV6-3 with TRBJ2-3; the TCRdb D gene call, TRBD1, has no DNA to confirm it. Per germline, CDR1 MNHEY and CDR2 SVGEGT. There are 16 residues in the CDR3.

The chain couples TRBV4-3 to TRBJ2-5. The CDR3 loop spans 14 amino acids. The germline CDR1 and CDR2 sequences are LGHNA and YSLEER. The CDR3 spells CASSQGHGRSAQYF.

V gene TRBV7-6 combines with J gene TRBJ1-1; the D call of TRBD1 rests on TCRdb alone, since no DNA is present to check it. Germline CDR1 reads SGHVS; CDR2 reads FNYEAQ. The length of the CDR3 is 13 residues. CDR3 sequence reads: CASKAGRSTEAFF.

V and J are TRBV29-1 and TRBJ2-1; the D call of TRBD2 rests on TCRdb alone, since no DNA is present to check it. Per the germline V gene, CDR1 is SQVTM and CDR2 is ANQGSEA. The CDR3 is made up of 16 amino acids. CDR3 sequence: CSARCSGRDPYNEQFF.

The CDR3 sequence is CASRNGADTQYF. The chain links TRBV11-2 to TRBJ2-3. CDR1 and CDR2 (germline): SGHAT, FQNNGV. The CDR3 consists of 12 residues.

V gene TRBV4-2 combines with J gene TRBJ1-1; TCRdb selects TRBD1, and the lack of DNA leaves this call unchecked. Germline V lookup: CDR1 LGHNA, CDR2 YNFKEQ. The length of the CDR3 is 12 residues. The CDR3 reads CASSQPGREAFF.

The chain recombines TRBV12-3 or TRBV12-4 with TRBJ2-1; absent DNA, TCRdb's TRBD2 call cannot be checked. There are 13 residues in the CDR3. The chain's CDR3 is CASGSRDSDEQFF.